One and the same sample provided the 14 T cell receptor beta chains below, sequenced in a study of blood T cell repertoires in COVID-19. Profiled with immunoSEQ multiplex PCR; TCRdb holds only in-frame clones, not every one. In the table there are around 150,000 clones, roughly 82% of which are singletons. Source material: peripheral blood. The source is a man aged 70 or older with acute or convalescent COVID-19.

CDR3 nucleotide sequence: TGTGCTAGTGGTTTGGGTAGCGGGGGGCTCCTCAAAAGCTCCTACGAGCAGTACTTC. Translation gives CASGLGSGGLLKSSYEQYF. V usage is TRBV12-5 and J usage is TRBJ2-7, with 10 bases identical to TRBD2. Germline V CDR1 and CDR2: LGHNT, FRNRAP. V shed 1 base, J shed 0 bases, and the junction held 12 bases outside the gene matches. The CDR3 loop spans 19 amino acids.

This chain uses TRBV6-5 with TRBJ1-6, with D perhaps matching TRBD1 (5 bases). Trimming removed 8 bases at V and 8 bases at J, with 13 bases between. The germline V gene has CDR1 MNHEY and CDR2 SVGAGI. The CDR3 totals 13 residues. CDR3 nucleotide sequence: TGTGCCAGCCAAAGACAGTCACATTCACCCCTCCACTTT. Protein product: CASQRQSHSPLHF.

The chain's CDR3 is CASSSRRGYEQYF. The CDR3 nucleotides read TGTGCCAGCAGCTCTAGGAGGGGCTACGAGCAGTACTTC. The chain carries TRBV13 and TRBJ2-7, with a possible D match to TRBD2 (6 bases). Germline lookup yields CDR1 PRHDT and CDR2 FYEKMQ (reference sequence). This CDR3 comprises 13 residues. Trimming removed 4 bases from V and 3 bases from J, with 10 bases in between.

The gene calls are TRBV27 and TRBJ2-1, with 10 bases matching TRBD2. Losses at the gene ends were 5 bases for V and 5 bases for J; bases not matched to a gene: 6. This CDR3 has 15 amino acids. Germline-derived CDR1 and CDR2 are MNHEY and SMNVEV (reference sequence). Here the CDR3 DNA reads TGTGCCAGCAGTGGCTGGACTAGCGGCAACAATGAGCAGTTCTTC. Translation: CASSGWTSGNNEQFF.

The rearrangement uses TRBV6-6 and TRBJ2-4; 8 nucleotides agree with TRBD1. Per the germline V gene, CDR1 is MNHNY and CDR2 is SVGAGI (reference sequence). The ends lost 5 bases at V and 5 bases at J; junction bases unmatched: 14. The length of the CDR3 is 17 residues. The CDR3 DNA reads as TGTGCCAGCAGTCGGACAGGGCCGACTCTCCGGGAAAACATTCAGTACTTC. It is translated as CASSRTGPTLRENIQYF.

The chain combines TRBV19 with TRBJ2-3, with 8 bases that match TRBD2. From germline, CDR1 is LNHDA and CDR2 SQIVND (reference sequence). Losses at the gene ends were 4 bases for V and 5 bases for J; bases not matched to a gene: 8. The CDR3 sequence is 15 residues long. The CDR3 DNA reads TGTGCCAGTAGTACCTATAGCGGGGTTGGAGATACGCAGTATTTT. It specifies CASSTYSGVGDTQYF.

This clone was seen a single time. V is TRBV5-4 and J is TRBJ1-1; possibly TRBD1 for D (6 bases). CDR1 SGHNT and CDR2 YYREEE come from the germline V gene (reference sequence). The V end was cut by 0 bases, the J end by 5 bases, with 17 bases between. This CDR3 spans 16 amino acids. The CDR3 DNA follows: TGTGCCAGCAGCTTGGCCGGGGTCCAGGGGAAGACTGAAGCTTTCTTT. Translation: CASSLAGVQGKTEAFF. Complete variable domain (other parts from reference TRBV5-4 and TRBJ1-1): ETGVTQSPTHLIKTRGQQVTLRCSSQSGHNTVSWYQQALGQGPQFIFQYYREEENGRGNFPPRFSGLQFPNYSSELNVNALELDDSALYLCASSLAGVQGKTEAFFGQGTRLTVV.

The chain joins TRBV11-2 to TRBJ1-2; 7 bases agree with TRBD1. Losses at the gene ends were 5 bases for V and 3 bases for J; bases not matched to a gene: 6. Germline-derived CDR1 and CDR2 are SGHAT and FQNNGV. The CDR3 covers 14 residues. This chain's CDR3 is CASSPWDRDYGYTF. The CDR3 nucleotides read TGTGCCAGCAGCCCATGGGACAGAGACTATGGCTACACCTTC. Using reference TRBV11-2 and TRBJ1-2 for the parts outside the CDR3, the full variable domain is EAGVAQSPRYKIIEKRQSVAFWCNPISGHATLYWYQQILGQGPKLLIQFQNNGVVDDSQLPKDRFSAERLKGVDSTLKIQPAKLEDSAVYLCASSPWDRDYGYTFGSGTRLTVV.

V and J are TRBV7-2 and TRBJ2-7, with TRBD1 matching over 8 bases. Trimming cost V 5 bases and J 2 bases; bases outside gene matches: 5. CDR1 SGHTA and CDR2 FQGNSA come from the germline V gene. The CDR3 sequence is 14 residues long. The CDR3 spells CASSPLGQAYEQYF. CDR3 sequence (DNA): TGTGCCAGCAGCCCGTTGGGACAGGCCTACGAGCAGTACTTC. Full variable domain (remainder filled in from reference TRBV7-2 and TRBJ2-7): GAGVSQSPSNKVTEKGKDVELRCDPISGHTALYWYRQSLGQGLEFLIYFQGNSAPDKSGLPSDRFSAERTGGSVSTLTIQRTQQEDSAVYLCASSPLGQAYEQYFGPGTRLTVT.

V gene TRBV7-6 combines with J gene TRBJ2-5; TRBD2 is a possible D gene (5 bases). Per germline, CDR1 SGHVS and CDR2 FNYEAQ. V shed 1 base and J shed 5 bases, with 8 bases lying between them. The CDR3 length is 13 residues. CDR3 sequence: CASSLGGRETQYF. In DNA form, the CDR3 reads TGTGCCAGCAGCTTAGGAGGGCGGGAGACCCAGTACTTC. The whole variable domain, filled in from reference TRBV7-6 and TRBJ2-5, reads GAGVSQSPRYKVTKRGQDVALRCDPISGHVSLYWYRQALGQGPEFLTYFNYEAQQDKSGLPNDRFSAERPEGSISTLTIQRTEQRDSAMYRCASSLGGRETQYFGPGTRLLVL.

The V gene is TRBV5-1, the J gene TRBJ2-5; 9 bases line up with TRBD2. The germline CDR1 and CDR2 sequences are SGHRS and YFSETQ. CDR3 length: 15 residues. V gave up 1 base and J gave up 1 base; unmatched junction bases: 2. CDR3 bases: TGCGCCAGCAGCTTGACTAGCGGGCCCCAAGAGACCCAGTACTTC. Protein: CASSLTSGPQETQYF. Full variable domain (rest looked up from reference TRBV5-1 and TRBJ2-5): KAGVTQTPRYLIKTRGQQVTLSCSPISGHRSVSWYQQTPGQGLQFLFEYFSETQRNKGNFPGRFSGRQFSNSRSEMNVSTLELGDSALYLCASSLTSGPQETQYFGPGTRLLVL.

The chain couples TRBV10-3 to TRBJ2-1; 16 positions agree with TRBD2. The CDR3 has 15 residues. V gave up 6 bases and J gave up 8 bases; unmatched junction bases: 4. Per the germline V gene, CDR1 is ENHRY and CDR2 is SYGVKD. The CDR3 sequence: CAISGTSGGADEQFF. The CDR3 DNA reads as TGTGCCATCAGCGGGACTAGCGGGGGGGCTGATGAGCAGTTCTTC.

The V call is TRBV5-6, the J call TRBJ2-3; the match to TRBD1 covers 12 bases. The V segment lost 4 bases and the J segment 5 bases; nucleotides outside the gene matches: 8. The CDR3 extends over 16 amino acids. The germline V gene encodes CDR1 SGHDT and CDR2 YYEEEE. The CDR3 coding sequence is TGTGCCAGCAGCCGGAGGGGACAGGGGGCGTTAGATACGCAGTATTTT. Translation: CASSRRGQGALDTQYF.

The chain has TRBV12-3 or TRBV12-4 and TRBJ1-1; possible D gene TRBD1, 5 bases. The CDR3 contains 13 residues. The V gene lost 6 bases and the J gene lost 5 bases, with 13 bases spanning the gap. CDR3 loop: CASSLQGETEAFF. CDR3 sequence (DNA): TGTGCCAGCAGCCTTCAGGGTGAGACTGAAGCTTTCTTT.